This T cell receptor (beta chain) was found in a study of blood T cells in healthy people across ages (dated by TCRdb to between 2014 and 2017). The study in broad terms: In model experiments, roughly one uniquely barcoded TCR beta cDNA molecule per two T cells was captured by template switching. To track age-related changes in TCR beta repertoire diversity, the study relied on deep sequencing normalized with unique cDNA molecular identifiers. Four age groups were formed from the donors: young (average roughly 16 years), middle-aged (around 41), aged (around 62) and long-lived (about 80). To avoid experimental bias, donors of different ages were distributed randomly across sequencing lanes. Using the same blood draw, the study looked at two additional independent replicas of 1 million unique cDNA reads for two donors, one aged 18 to 29 and the other aged 80 or older.

At the junction V is shortened by 7 bases and J by 7 bases, with 14 bases in between. The CDR3 goes from the cysteine to the phenylalanine over 13 residues. Solely the CDR3 DNA is kept, with 39 bases framed from the first base. Preparation of the library involved 5' RACE. Sequencer: Illumina HiSeq 2500. A second roughly 6 to 11 cycle PCR used a sample-barcoded 5' primer and a J-beta primer mix. A template-switch 5' adaptor carrying 12 random nucleotides introduced a unique molecular identifier onto each TCR beta cDNA molecule. Each sample yielded at least 3 million CDR3-containing paired-end reads. First-strand cDNA was synthesized from all RNA with the Mint cDNA synthesis kit, primed by a TRBC-specific oligonucleotide. All cDNA was treated with uracil-DNA glycosylase and then went through a first 18-cycle PCR with the universal primers M1SS and BC2_uni_R. Regarding the original processing steps: Each sample was normalized by randomly selecting 1 million high-quality reads, each carrying a distinct molecular identifier. Instead of being binned into consensus sequences, reads with shared molecular identifiers were discarded. MiTCR, with a Q25 quality threshold and the strictest error-elimination algorithm, was used for CDR3 identification, clonotype clustering and error correction. A nonparametric unseen species model with Euler transformation was used to estimate lower-bound total TCR beta diversity. The public reads were reanalyzed by TCRdb: fastp trimming at Q25, MiXCR alignment, in-frame beta chains only. Under each unique CDR3 protein, matching rows form one entry showing the most common genes and DNA. The authors' filters were not applied to this entry. For this sample there are some 1.4 million distinct CDR3 sequences; around 42% appear just once. Together, the top ten hold 6.5% to 10% of the sample.

With regard to this clonotype: Which antigen it targets is not known. Qualities for individual bases were not recorded, and no much larger clone is one base off.

Donors were around 37 systemically healthy Caucasian individuals from Russia aged roughly 6 to 95 years. About 9.6 milliliters of peripheral blood were collected from each donor into EDTA-treated Vacutainer tubes. Ficoll-Paque density-gradient centrifugation was used to isolate PBMCs, with at least 7 million obtained per sample. Trizol reagent was used to extract total RNA from the PBMCs, yielding at least 5.5 micrograms per sample. The percentages of naive CD45RAhigh/CD27high T cells were determined by flow cytometry on a PBMC aliquot from every donor. The investigation overall reported the following: The percentage of naive T cells measured by flow cytometry correlated strongly with observed TCR beta diversity. As age increased, observed TCR beta diversity per million T cells dropped in a roughly linear way, and a significant reduction was already evident by age about 40. Total diversity estimates from one million sequenced T cells were considered lower bounds and underestimates. Donor CMV infection status was unknown, potentially confounding age-related changes in expanded clonotypes. Since profiling was done on bulk unsorted PBMCs, naive and antigen-experienced compartments could not be conclusively compared. Compared with the aged group, more naive CD4+ T cells, fewer expanded clones and increased TCR diversity were shown by the long-lived group, suggesting age selection.

The sequenced sample consisted of blood. The rearranged chain carries TRBV12-3 or TRBV12-4 and TRBJ2-1, with TRBD2 perhaps the D gene, on 5 matching bases. The receptor's source is a woman between 18 and 29 years old in good health. The base sequence is TGTGCCAGCAAAGTTACCCGGGGAAATGAGCAGTTCTTC. The encoded protein is CASKVTRGNEQFF.